These 24 T cell receptor beta chains originate from one sample sequenced in a study of cytomegalovirus exposure and HLA in healthy donors. Sequenced by immunoSEQ multiplex PCR; TCRdb stores in-frame clones only, minus some. The table lists fewer than 75,000 clones, 94% of them singletons. The sample comprised PBMCs. The receptors originated from a woman aged 18-29 years in good health and CMV-seropositive.

CDR3 loop: CASSVAVRRTQYF. CDR3 DNA sequence: TGTGCCAGCAGCGTAGCAGTCCGGAGAACGCAGTATTTT. The chain is built from TRBV9 and TRBJ2-3; the D is unclear. V was trimmed by 0 bases and J by 9 bases, leaving 11 bases between them. CDR1 is SGDLS and CDR2 is YYNGEE in the germline V gene. CDR3 size: 13 residues.

The chain recombines TRBV14 with TRBJ2-3; TRBD1 matches 8 bases. J gave up 4 bases and V 2 bases, and 8 bases lay outside the gene matches. The CDR3 has 16 amino acids. The germline V gene has CDR1 SGHDN and CDR2 FVKESK. The CDR3 coding sequence is TGTGCCAGCAGCCAACCTGGACAGGGAAGAGCAGATACGCAGTATTTT. It is translated as CASSQPGQGRADTQYF.

This chain uses TRBV6-5 with TRBJ2-7; 9 bases line up with TRBD1. Germline CDR1 and CDR2: MNHEY and SVGAGI. The CDR3 runs to 13 residues. J was trimmed by 5 bases and V by 6 bases; bases with no gene match: 5. CDR3 nucleotide sequence: TGTGCCAGCAGGCGTGGGGACAGGGACGAGCAGTACTTC. Translation: CASRRGDRDEQYF.

This clone has a single count. The chain couples TRBV5-1 to TRBJ2-7, with TRBD1 matching 7 bases. CDR1 SGHRS and CDR2 YFSETQ come from the germline V gene. The CDR3 spans 13 residues. Losses at the gene ends were 3 bases for V and 5 bases for J; bases not matched to a gene: 5. In DNA, the CDR3 is TGCGCCAGCAGCTCGGGACAGTCCAACGAGCAGTACTTC. It codes for CASSSGQSNEQYF.

The chain uses TRBV18 and TRBJ1-1, with TRBD1 matching over 8 bases. This CDR3 contains 16 residues. Germline trimming cut 3 bases from V and 2 bases from J; bases unmatched to any gene: 8. Germline V CDR1 and CDR2: KGHSH, LQKENI. CDR3 bases: TGTGCCAGCTCACCTACCGGGACAGGTATAAACACTGAAGCTTTCTTT. Amino acid sequence: CASSPTGTGINTEAFF.

V gene TRBV11-2 combines with J gene TRBJ2-1; 7 bases line up with TRBD1. Per the germline V gene, CDR1 is SGHAT and CDR2 is FQNNGV. The CDR3 sequence is 14 residues long. Losses at the gene ends were 5 bases for V and 9 bases for J; bases not matched to a gene: 10. The CDR3 sequence: CASSLTDRVGEQFF. Written as DNA, the CDR3 is TGTGCCAGCAGCCTGACCGACAGGGTCGGTGAGCAGTTCTTC.

The genes are TRBV6-7 and TRBJ2-1, with D hard to call. TRBV6-7 is recorded as an ORF, its role being uncertain. V was cut by 2 bases and J by 0 bases, with 11 bases left in between. The CDR3 runs 16 residues. In DNA, the CDR3 is TGTGCCAGCAGTTACATTGGGCTCCCCTCCTACAATGAGCAGTTCTTC. Amino acids: CASSYIGLPSYNEQFF.

This clone occurred a few times. The chain carries TRBV27 and TRBJ2-1; the match to TRBD2 covers 11 bases. CDR1 is MNHEY and CDR2 is SMNVEV in the germline V gene (reference sequence). Germline trimming cut 1 base from V and 9 bases from J; bases unmatched to any gene: 11. This CDR3 is built from 17 residues. CDR3 in amino acids: CASSLLSGTSGLSEQFF. Written as DNA, the CDR3 is TGTGCCAGCAGTTTATTGTCCGGGACTAGCGGTTTAAGTGAGCAGTTCTTC.

The V call is TRBV4-1, the J call TRBJ2-5; a possible D gene is TRBD2 (6 bases). This CDR3 spans 14 amino acids. CDR1 MGHRA and CDR2 YSYEKL come from the germline V gene. V shed 0 bases and J shed 4 bases, with 9 bases lying between them. The CDR3 DNA is TGCGCCAGCAGCCAAGATTTGGGGGGAGAGACCCAGTACTTC. It specifies CASSQDLGGETQYF.

The chain has TRBV7-9 and TRBJ2-1; possible D gene TRBD1, 5 bases. The germline V gene encodes CDR1 SEHNR and CDR2 FQNEAQ (reference sequence). Trimming took 2 bases from V and 4 from J, leaving 12 bases between them. The CDR3 has 15 amino acids. The CDR3 sequence is CASSLSVDSYNEQFF. DNA of the CDR3: TGTGCCAGCAGCTTAAGTGTCGACAGTTACAATGAGCAGTTCTTC.

V gene TRBV10-3 combines with J gene TRBJ2-5, with D possibly matching TRBD2 (5 bases). Trimming took 2 bases from V and 1 from J, leaving 5 bases between them. Germline CDR1 and CDR2: ENHRY and SYGVKD. This CDR3 is 13 amino acids long. The CDR3 spells CAISEEGQETQYF. In DNA, the CDR3 is TGTGCCATCAGTGAGGAGGGCCAAGAGACCCAGTACTTC.

The chain uses TRBV7-3 and TRBJ2-2, with TRBD2 matching over 8 bases. CDR1 is SGHTA, CDR2 FQGTGA, per germline. With 2 bases clipped from V and 0 bases from J, the junction kept 11 bases outside the gene matches. CDR3 length: 19 amino acids. In nucleotides, the CDR3 is TGTGCCAGCAGCTTACTCGGGTCTTTAGCGGGGACGAACACCGGGGAGCTGTTTTTT. Translation gives CASSLLGSLAGTNTGELFF.

The chain has TRBV6-1 and TRBJ2-5; no definite D call. The germline CDR1 and CDR2 sequences are MNHNS and SASEGT. Trimming pared 3 bases from V and 5 bases from J, leaving 10 bases between. CDR3 length: 13 residues. CDR3 bases: TGTGCCAGCAGTGAGGGTCTCAGGGAGACCCAGTACTTC. It is translated as CASSEGLRETQYF.

This clone appeared a single time. This chain connects TRBV21-1 to TRBJ1-2. TRBV21-1 is a recognized pseudogene. There are 13 residues in the CDR3. The CDR3 loop reads CASSKCGEYGYTF. The DNA for the CDR3 is TGTGCCAGCAGCAAATGTGGAGAGTATGGCTACACCTTC.

V usage is TRBV7-2 and J usage is TRBJ2-6; tentative D call: TRBD2 (5 bases). The CDR3 loop spans 11 amino acids. CDR1 is SGHTA, CDR2 FQGNSA, per germline. V lost 4 bases to trimming and J lost 16 bases, with 11 bases between them. The CDR3 nucleotides read TGTGCCAGCAGCTCAGGACTGGGTCTGACTTTC. It specifies CASSSGLGLTF.

The chain is built from TRBV5-4 and TRBJ1-6; 9 bases are a match to TRBD1. Unmatched junction bases numbered 11, after V lost 4 bases and J lost 6 bases. The CDR3 covers 17 residues. Germline CDR1 SGHNT, CDR2 YYREEE (reference sequence). Here the CDR3 reads CASSRYADRGGNSPLHF. CDR3 DNA: TGTGCCAGCAGCCGTTACGCAGACAGGGGGGGTAATTCACCCCTCCACTTT.

The rearrangement links TRBV5-6 to TRBJ2-3; TRBD2 aligns across 8 bases. Germline CDR1 reads SGHDT; CDR2 reads YYEEEE. Trimming took 6 bases from V and 8 from J; bases not matched to a gene: 2. The CDR3 is 11 residues long. CDR3 amino acids: CASTSGSTQYF. CDR3 sequence (DNA): TGTGCCAGCACGAGCGGGAGTACGCAGTATTTT.

The chain carries TRBV7-8 and TRBJ1-1; D may be TRBD1 (6 bases). Germline V gene data show CDR1 as SGHVS and CDR2 as FQNEAQ. With 5 bases removed from V and 1 base from J, the gap between germline ends came to 8 bases. The CDR3 runs 13 residues. The CDR3 DNA sequence: TGTGCCAGCAGCCCCAGGGGGAACACTGAAGCTTTCTTT. It is translated as CASSPRGNTEAFF.

In this sample, this clone turned up once. The chain joins TRBV20-1 to TRBJ2-1, with 7 bases fitting TRBD1. CDR1 DFQATT and CDR2 SNEGSKA come from the germline V gene (reference sequence). Losses at the gene ends were 5 bases for V and 7 bases for J; bases not matched to a gene: 2. The length of the CDR3 is 11 residues. CDR3 coding DNA: TGCAGTGCTTCCAGGGGGAATGAGCAGTTCTTC. Encoded protein: CSASRGNEQFF.

This clone was detected once. The genes are TRBV12-5 and TRBJ1-5; TRBD1 is a possible D gene (6 bases). The germline V gene encodes CDR1 LGHNT and CDR2 FRNRAP. The length of the CDR3 is 14 residues. V dropped 6 bases and J dropped 2 bases, with 11 bases sitting between them. The CDR3 coding sequence is TGTGCTAGTGGCCAGGGGCAGGGCAATCAGCCCCAGCATTTT. Translated, it gives CASGQGQGNQPQHF.

The J gene is TRBJ1-2, the V gene TRBV19, with 7 bases identical to TRBD1. The germline V gene has CDR1 LNHDA and CDR2 SQIVND (reference sequence). The CDR3 length is 15 residues. After removal of 7 bases from V and 8 bases from J, the junction contained 16 bases not matched to a gene. The CDR3, as DNA: TGTGCCAGTACCCCGGTCGACAGGGCGGGGGGCGGCTACACCTTC. Translating it yields CASTPVDRAGGGYTF.

This clone was found once. J is TRBJ2-2 and V is TRBV5-6; 9 nucleotides align to TRBD2. This CDR3 is built from 14 residues. The germline gives CDR1 SGHDT, CDR2 YYEEEE. With 4 bases clipped from V and 6 bases from J, the junction kept 4 bases outside the gene matches. The DNA for the CDR3 is TGTGCCAGCAGCCCGATAGCGGGAGCCGGGGAGCTGTTTTTT. As protein: CASSPIAGAGELFF.

In its sample, this clone was seen a few times. V is TRBV10-1 and J is TRBJ2-7; perhaps TRBD2 as D (5 bases). Trimming shortened V by 4 bases and J by 5 bases, and 12 bases separated the two germline ends. The germline CDR1 and CDR2 sequences are WNHNN and SYGVQD (reference sequence). This CDR3 has 13 residues. The chain's CDR3 is CASSATGNHEQYF. The CDR3 region has the DNA TGCGCCAGCAGTGCCACGGGGAACCACGAGCAGTACTTC.

This clone was observed once. This sequence joins TRBV18 and TRBJ2-7; TRBD1 aligns across 7 bases. This CDR3 has 16 residues. V trimming: 2 bases; J trimming: 0 bases; junction bases outside the gene matches: 7. Germline values: CDR1 KGHSH, CDR2 LQKENI. Here the CDR3 reads CASSPGTTGSSYEQYF. The CDR3 DNA reads as TGTGCCAGCTCACCAGGGACGACAGGGAGCTCCTACGAGCAGTACTTC.